This TCR beta chain appears in the sequencing data of a study of T-cell reconstitution after alpha-beta-depleted transplantation in children. V dropped 2 bases and J dropped 9 bases, with 17 bases sitting between them. CDR3 length equals 15 residues. Preparation of the TCRbeta library involved a method that used unique molecular identifiers. TCRdb fed the PCR reads into MiXCR, producing one record per CDR3 protein. The sample holds approximately 400,000 distinct CDR3 sequences, about a tenth seen once. The rearrangement joins TRBV12-3 or TRBV12-4 to TRBJ2-1, with D unresolved. Source: PBMCs from the stem cell graft donor, taken from the stem cell graft. This TCR came from a human donor who donated a stem cell graft to a child with acute myeloid leukemia. CDR3 DNA sequence: TGTGCCAGCAGTTTATACCCTGGTGGGTGGAGTGAGCAGTTCTTC. It is translated as CASSLYPGGWSEQFF.